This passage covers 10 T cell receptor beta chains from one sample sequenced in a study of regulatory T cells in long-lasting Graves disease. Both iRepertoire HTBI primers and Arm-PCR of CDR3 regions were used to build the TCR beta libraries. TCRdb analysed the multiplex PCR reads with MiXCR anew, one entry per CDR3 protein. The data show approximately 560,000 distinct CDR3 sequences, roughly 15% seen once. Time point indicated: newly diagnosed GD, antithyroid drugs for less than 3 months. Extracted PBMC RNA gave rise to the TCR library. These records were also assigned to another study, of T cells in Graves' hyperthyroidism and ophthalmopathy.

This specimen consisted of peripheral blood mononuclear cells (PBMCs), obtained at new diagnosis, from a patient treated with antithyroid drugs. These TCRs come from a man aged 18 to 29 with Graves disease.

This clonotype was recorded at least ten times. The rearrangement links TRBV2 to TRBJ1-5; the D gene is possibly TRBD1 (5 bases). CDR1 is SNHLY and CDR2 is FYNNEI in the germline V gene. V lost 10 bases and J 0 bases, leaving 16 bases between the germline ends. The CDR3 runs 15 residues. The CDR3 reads CATWGGFYSNQPQHF. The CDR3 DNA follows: TGTGCCACCTGGGGCGGGTTCTATAGCAATCAGCCCCAGCATTTT.

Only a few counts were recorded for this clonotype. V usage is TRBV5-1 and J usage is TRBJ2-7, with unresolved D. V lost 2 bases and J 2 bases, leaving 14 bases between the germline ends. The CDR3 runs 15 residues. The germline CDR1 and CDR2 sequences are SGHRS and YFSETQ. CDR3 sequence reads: CASSLSTGPPYEQYF. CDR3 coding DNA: TGCGCCAGCAGCTTATCGACTGGTCCTCCCTACGAGCAGTACTTC.

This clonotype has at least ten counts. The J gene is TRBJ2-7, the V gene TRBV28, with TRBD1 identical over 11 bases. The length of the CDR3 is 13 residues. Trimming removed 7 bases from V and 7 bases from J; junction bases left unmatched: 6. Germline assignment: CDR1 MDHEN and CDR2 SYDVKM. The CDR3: CASNGQGAREQYF. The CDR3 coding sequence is TGTGCCAGCAATGGACAGGGGGCGCGGGAGCAGTACTTC.

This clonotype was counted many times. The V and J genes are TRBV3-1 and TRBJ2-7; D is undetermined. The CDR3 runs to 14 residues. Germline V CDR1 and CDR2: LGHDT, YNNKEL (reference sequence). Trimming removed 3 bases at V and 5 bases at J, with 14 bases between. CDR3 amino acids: CASSHRQEAHEQYF. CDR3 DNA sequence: TGTGCCAGCAGCCATAGGCAGGAAGCCCACGAGCAGTACTTC.

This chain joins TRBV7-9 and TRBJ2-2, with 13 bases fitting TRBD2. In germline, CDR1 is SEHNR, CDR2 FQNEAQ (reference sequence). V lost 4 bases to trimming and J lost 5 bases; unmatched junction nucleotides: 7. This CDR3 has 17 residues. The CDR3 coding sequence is TGTGCCAGCAGCTCTCGGACTAGCGGGGGTCGAACCGGGGAGCTGTTTTTT. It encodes CASSSRTSGGRTGELFF.

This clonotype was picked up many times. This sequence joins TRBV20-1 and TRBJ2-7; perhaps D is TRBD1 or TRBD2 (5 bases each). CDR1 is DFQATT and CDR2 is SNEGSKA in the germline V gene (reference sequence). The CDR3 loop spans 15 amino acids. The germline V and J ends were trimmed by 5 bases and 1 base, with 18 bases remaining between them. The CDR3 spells CSAQRGQGGSYEQYF. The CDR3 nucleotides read TGCAGTGCTCAGAGAGGGCAGGGTGGTTCCTACGAGCAGTACTTC.

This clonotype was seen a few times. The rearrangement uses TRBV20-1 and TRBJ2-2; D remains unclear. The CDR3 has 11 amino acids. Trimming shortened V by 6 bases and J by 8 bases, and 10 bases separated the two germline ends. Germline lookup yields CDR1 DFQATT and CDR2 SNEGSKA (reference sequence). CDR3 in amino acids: CSAFAQGELFF. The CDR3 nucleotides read TGCAGTGCCTTCGCCCAGGGGGAGCTGTTTTTT.

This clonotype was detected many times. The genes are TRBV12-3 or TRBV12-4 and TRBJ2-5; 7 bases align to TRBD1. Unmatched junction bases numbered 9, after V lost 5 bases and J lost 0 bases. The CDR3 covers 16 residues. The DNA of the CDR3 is TGTGCCAGCAGTCGCCCCGACAGGGCCTACCAAGAGACCCAGTACTTC. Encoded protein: CASSRPDRAYQETQYF.

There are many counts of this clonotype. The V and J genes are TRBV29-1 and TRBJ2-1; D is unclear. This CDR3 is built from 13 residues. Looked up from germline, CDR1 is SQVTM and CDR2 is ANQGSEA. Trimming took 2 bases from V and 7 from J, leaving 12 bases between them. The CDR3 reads CSVEWQQRNEQFF. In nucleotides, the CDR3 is TGCAGCGTTGAATGGCAACAAAGGAATGAGCAGTTCTTC.

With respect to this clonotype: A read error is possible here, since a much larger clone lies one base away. Written as DNA, the CDR3 is TGTGCCATCAGCGTACTACTGATCCCCGAGCAGTACTTC. This gives the protein CAISVLLIPEQYF. The J gene is TRBJ2-7, the V gene TRBV10-3, with unresolved D. This CDR3 has 13 amino acids. Germline lookup yields CDR1 ENHRY and CDR2 SYGVKD. V was clipped by 6 bases and J by 6 bases, with 15 bases between them.